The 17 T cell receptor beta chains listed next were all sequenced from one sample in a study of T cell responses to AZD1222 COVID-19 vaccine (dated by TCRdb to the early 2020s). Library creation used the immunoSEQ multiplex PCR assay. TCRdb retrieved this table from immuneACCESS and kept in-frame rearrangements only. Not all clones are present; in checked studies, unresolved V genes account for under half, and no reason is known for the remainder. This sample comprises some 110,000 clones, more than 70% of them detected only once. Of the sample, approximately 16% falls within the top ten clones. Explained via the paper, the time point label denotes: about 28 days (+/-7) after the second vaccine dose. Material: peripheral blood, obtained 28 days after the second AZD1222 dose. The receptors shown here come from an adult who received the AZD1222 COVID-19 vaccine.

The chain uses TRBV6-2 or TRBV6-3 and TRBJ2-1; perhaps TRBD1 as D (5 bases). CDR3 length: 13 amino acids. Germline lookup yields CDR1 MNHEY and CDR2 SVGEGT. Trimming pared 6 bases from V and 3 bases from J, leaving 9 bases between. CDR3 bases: TGTGCCAGCAGCCAGGGTGGCTACAATGAGCAGTTCTTC. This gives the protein CASSQGGYNEQFF.

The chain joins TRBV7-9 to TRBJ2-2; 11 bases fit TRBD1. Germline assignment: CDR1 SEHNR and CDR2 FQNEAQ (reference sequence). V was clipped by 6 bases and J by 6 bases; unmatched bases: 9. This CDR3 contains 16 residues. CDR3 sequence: CASRFPGQGGPGELFF. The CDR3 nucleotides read TGTGCCAGCAGATTTCCGGGACAGGGGGGCCCCGGGGAGCTGTTTTTT.

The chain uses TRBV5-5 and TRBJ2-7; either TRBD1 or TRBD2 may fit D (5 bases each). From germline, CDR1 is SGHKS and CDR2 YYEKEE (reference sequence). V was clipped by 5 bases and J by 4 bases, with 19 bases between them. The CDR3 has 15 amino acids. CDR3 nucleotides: TGTGCCAGCAGTTTCGGTGAGGGGTATCAATACGAGCAGTACTTC. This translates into CASSFGEGYQYEQYF.

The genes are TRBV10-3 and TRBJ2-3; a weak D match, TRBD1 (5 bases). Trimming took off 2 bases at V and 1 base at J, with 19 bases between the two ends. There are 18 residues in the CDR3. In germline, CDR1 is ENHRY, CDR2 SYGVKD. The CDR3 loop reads CAISETYQGLSGTDTQYF. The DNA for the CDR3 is TGTGCCATCAGTGAGACCTACCAGGGTTTGTCGGGCACAGATACGCAGTATTTT.

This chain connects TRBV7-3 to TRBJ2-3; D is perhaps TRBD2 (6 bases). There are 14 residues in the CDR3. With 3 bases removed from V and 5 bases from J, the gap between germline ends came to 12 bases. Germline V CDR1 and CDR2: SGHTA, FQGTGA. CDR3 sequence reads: CASSLGGGIDTQYF. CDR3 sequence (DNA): TGTGCCAGCAGCTTGGGGGGAGGTATAGATACGCAGTATTTT.

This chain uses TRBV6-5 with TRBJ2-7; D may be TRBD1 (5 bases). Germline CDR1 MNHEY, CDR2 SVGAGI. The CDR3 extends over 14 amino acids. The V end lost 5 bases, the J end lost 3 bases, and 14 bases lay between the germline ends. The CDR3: CASSKTASSYEQYF. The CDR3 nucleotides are TGTGCCAGCAGTAAGACAGCAAGTAGCTACGAGCAGTACTTC.

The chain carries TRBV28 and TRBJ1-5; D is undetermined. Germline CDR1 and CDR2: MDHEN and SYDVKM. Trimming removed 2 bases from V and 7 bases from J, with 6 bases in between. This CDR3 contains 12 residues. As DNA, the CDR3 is TGTGCCAGCAGTTTAATTGGCCAGCCCCAGCATTTT. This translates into CASSLIGQPQHF. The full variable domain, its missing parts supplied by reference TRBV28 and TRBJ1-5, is DVKVTQSSRYLVKRTGEKVFLECVQDMDHENMFWYRQDPGLGLRLIYFSYDVKMKEKGDIPEGYSVSREKKERFSLILESASTNQTSMYLCASSLIGQPQHFGDGTRLSIL.

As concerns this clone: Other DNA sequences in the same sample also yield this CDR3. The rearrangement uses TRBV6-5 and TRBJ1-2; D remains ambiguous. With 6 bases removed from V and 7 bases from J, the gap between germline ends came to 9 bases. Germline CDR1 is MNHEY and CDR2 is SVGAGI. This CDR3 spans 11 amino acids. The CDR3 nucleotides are TGTGCCAGCAGCTCCGAGAGTGGCTACACCTTC. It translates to CASSSESGYTF.

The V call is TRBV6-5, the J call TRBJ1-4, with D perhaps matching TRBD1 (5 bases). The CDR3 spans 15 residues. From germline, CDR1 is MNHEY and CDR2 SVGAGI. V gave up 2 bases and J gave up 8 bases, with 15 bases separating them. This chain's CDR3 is CASSYGDRDLEKLFF. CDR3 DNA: TGTGCCAGCAGTTACGGCGACCGGGACCTGGAAAAACTGTTTTTT.

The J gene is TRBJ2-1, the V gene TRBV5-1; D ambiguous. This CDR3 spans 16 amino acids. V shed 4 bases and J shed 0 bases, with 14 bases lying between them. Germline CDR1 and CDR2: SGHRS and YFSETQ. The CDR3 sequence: CASSRIAASSYNEQFF. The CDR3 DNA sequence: TGCGCCAGCAGCCGTATAGCTGCAAGCTCCTACAATGAGCAGTTCTTC.

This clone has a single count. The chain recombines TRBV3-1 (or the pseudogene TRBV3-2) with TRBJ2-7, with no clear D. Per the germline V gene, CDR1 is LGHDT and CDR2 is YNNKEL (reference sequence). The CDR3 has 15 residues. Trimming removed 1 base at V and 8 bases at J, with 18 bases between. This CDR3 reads CASSQGAGIVVKQYF. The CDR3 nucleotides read TGTGCCAGCAGCCAAGGGGCAGGAATAGTGGTGAAGCAGTACTTC.

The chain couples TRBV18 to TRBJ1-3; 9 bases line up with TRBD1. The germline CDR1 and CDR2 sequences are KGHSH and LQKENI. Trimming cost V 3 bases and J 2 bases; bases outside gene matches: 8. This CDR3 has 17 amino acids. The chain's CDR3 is CASSPSGTGQTGNTIYF. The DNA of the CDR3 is TGTGCCAGCTCACCTTCCGGGACAGGGCAAACTGGAAACACCATATATTTT. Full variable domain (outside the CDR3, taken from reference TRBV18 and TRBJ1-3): NAGVMQNPRHLVRRRGQEARLRCSPMKGHSHVYWYRQLPEEGLKFMVYLQKENIIDESGMPKERFSAEFPKEGPSILRIQQVVRGDSAAYFCASSPSGTGQTGNTIYFGEGSWLTVV.

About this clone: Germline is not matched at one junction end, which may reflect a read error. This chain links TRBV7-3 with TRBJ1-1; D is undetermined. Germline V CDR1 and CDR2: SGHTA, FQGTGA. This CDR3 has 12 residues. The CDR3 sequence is CASSQPNAEAFF. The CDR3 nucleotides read TGTGCCAGCAGCCAACCGAACGCTGAAGCTTTCTTT.

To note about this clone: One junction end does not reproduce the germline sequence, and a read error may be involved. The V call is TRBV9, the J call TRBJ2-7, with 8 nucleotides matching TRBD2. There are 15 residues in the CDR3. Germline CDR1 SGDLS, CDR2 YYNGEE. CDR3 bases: TGTGCCAGCAGCGTAGGGCCCGGGGGGGCCTATGAGCAGTACTTC. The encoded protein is CASSVGPGGAYEQYF.

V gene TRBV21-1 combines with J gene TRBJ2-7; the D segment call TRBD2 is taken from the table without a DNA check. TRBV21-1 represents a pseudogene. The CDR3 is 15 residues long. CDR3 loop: CATSARGSGRYEQYF. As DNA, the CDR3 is TGTGCCACGAGCGCGAGAGGGAGTGGCCGCTACGAGCAGTACTTC.

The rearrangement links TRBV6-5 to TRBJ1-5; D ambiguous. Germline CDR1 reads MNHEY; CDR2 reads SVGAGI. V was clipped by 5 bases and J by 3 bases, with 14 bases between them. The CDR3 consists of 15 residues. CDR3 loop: CASSPDRLINQPQHF. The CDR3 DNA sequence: TGTGCCAGCAGTCCCGACCGGCTTATCAATCAGCCCCAGCATTTT.

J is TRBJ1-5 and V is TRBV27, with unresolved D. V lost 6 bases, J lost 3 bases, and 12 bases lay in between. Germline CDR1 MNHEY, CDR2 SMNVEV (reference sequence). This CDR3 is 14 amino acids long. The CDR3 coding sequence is TGTGCCAGCAGCTTTTTGGGATTCAATCAGCCCCAGCATTTT. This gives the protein CASSFLGFNQPQHF.